What follows are 14 T cell receptor beta chains derived from one specimen sequenced in a study of graft-versus-host responses after intestinal transplantation. Responders that carried the CFSE label, roughly 200,000 of them, were plated with roughly 200,000 irradiated, violet-dye-labeled stimulator cells. Sequencing was performed with immunoSEQ multiplex PCR; in TCRdb, only in-frame clones are kept and a portion is missing. Seen here are thousands of clones, about 32% observed once, and the top ten hold 30% to 35%. The sequencing here drew on alloreactive CD8+ T cells from a mixed lymphocyte reaction culture, taken before intestinal transplant. Subset specified: CFSE-low proliferating T cells sorted from roughly 6-day pre-transplant mixed lymphocyte reaction (GvH or HvG direction). All receptors come from a human patient who received an intestinal transplant.

This chain joins TRBV10-3 and TRBJ2-7, with 11 bases that match TRBD1. After removal of 3 bases from V and 4 bases from J, the junction contained 2 bases not matched to a gene. CDR1 ENHRY and CDR2 SYGVKD come from the germline V gene. The CDR3 covers 14 residues. The CDR3 reads CAISEGQGAYEQYF. CDR3 nucleotides: TGTGCCATCAGTGAAGGACAGGGGGCTTACGAGCAGTACTTC.

This clone is judged medium-sized. CDR3 amino acids: CASSLSRAYEQYF. The CDR3 DNA is TGTGCCAGCAGTTTGAGCCGGGCCTACGAGCAGTACTTC. The chain couples TRBV27 to TRBJ2-7; no clear D. Germline CDR1 reads MNHEY; CDR2 reads SMNVEV (reference sequence). CDR3 length: 13 amino acids. Trimming removed 3 bases from V and 2 bases from J, with 8 bases in between.

This clone has more than one count but fewer than ten. The chain recombines TRBV28 with TRBJ1-1; tentative D call: TRBD1 (5 bases). The CDR3 contains 13 residues. Germline CDR1 MDHEN, CDR2 SYDVKM. Trimming removed 6 bases from V and 3 bases from J, with 11 bases in between. The DNA for the CDR3 is TGTGCCAGCAGAAGACTGACAGACACTGAAGCTTTCTTT. This sequence encodes CASRRLTDTEAFF.

By its share, this clone is medium-sized. The V call is TRBV6-5, the J call TRBJ1-2, with TRBD1 matching over 8 bases. The J segment lost 7 bases and the V segment lost 5 bases, leaving 6 bases of the junction unmatched. CDR3 size: 13 residues. The germline gives CDR1 MNHEY, CDR2 SVGAGI. CDR3: CASSPGQGGGYTF. The CDR3 DNA reads as TGTGCCAGCAGTCCAGGACAGGGAGGTGGCTACACCTTC.

This clone has more than one count but fewer than ten. This chain links TRBV21-1 with TRBJ2-7; the table calls TRBD1, which could not be checked here. TRBV21-1 is described as a pseudogene. The CDR3 length is 14 residues. In DNA, the CDR3 is TGTGCCAGCAGCCTCCGGGACATGTACTACGAGCAGTACTTC. Residues: CASSLRDMYYEQYF.

In its sample, this clone was seen a few times. This sequence joins TRBV28 and TRBJ2-3, with 7 bases that match TRBD2. V lost 6 bases to trimming and J lost 3 bases; unmatched junction nucleotides: 15. The germline CDR1 and CDR2 sequences are MDHEN and SYDVKM. The CDR3 is made up of 17 amino acids. CDR3 region: CASSPAGETYVTDTQYF. CDR3 nucleotides: TGTGCCAGCAGCCCCGCGGGAGAAACGTATGTTACAGATACGCAGTATTTT.

The chain uses TRBV11-2 and TRBJ2-5; 14 bases are a match to TRBD2. CDR3 length: 17 residues. The J segment lost 5 bases and the V segment lost 8 bases, leaving 13 bases of the junction unmatched. Germline V gene sequence: CDR1 SGHAT, CDR2 FQNNGV. This CDR3 reads CASRGLAGELGLETQYF. In DNA form, the CDR3 reads TGTGCCAGCCGGGGACTAGCGGGAGAGTTGGGTTTGGAGACCCAGTACTTC.

The rearrangement uses TRBV11-1 and TRBJ2-7; 10 bases map to TRBD2. The CDR3 loop spans 15 amino acids. Looked up from germline, CDR1 is SGHAT and CDR2 is FQDESV (reference sequence). Losses at the gene ends were 6 bases for V and 3 bases for J; bases not matched to a gene: 8. This CDR3 reads CASSEPGLAVYEQYF. CDR3 sequence (DNA): TGTGCCAGCAGTGAACCTGGACTAGCGGTCTACGAGCAGTACTTC.

The CDR3 region has the DNA TGTGCCAGCAGCTTCGGGACAGGGACCTACGAGCAGTACTTC. Translation gives CASSFGTGTYEQYF. V usage is TRBV7-6 and J usage is TRBJ2-5; TRBD1 agrees at 9 bases. The DNA end favors TRBJ2-7, so the J call may be wrong. Germline V CDR1 and CDR2: SGHVS, FNYEAQ. The CDR3 loop spans 14 amino acids.

This clone has just a few counts. This chain uses TRBV7-8 with TRBJ2-7; D remains ambiguous. V was trimmed by 3 bases and J by 3 bases, leaving 3 bases between them. The CDR3 totals 11 residues. CDR1 is SGHVS, CDR2 FQNEAQ, per germline. This CDR3 reads CASSFLYEQYF. DNA for the CDR3: TGTGCCAGCAGCTTCCTCTACGAGCAGTACTTC. The whole variable domain, remainder taken from reference TRBV7-8 and TRBJ2-7, is GAGVSQSPRYKVAKRGQDVALRCDPISGHVSLFWYQQALGQGPEFLTYFQNEAQLDKSGLPSDRFFAERPEGSVSTLKIQRTQQEDSAVYLCASSFLYEQYFGPGTRLTVT.

This chain links TRBV27 with TRBJ1-4; TRBD1 matches at 9 bases. Germline V lookup: CDR1 MNHEY, CDR2 SMNVEV (reference sequence). V dropped 8 bases and J dropped 7; count of bases not matched to a gene: 5. CDR3 length equals 13 residues. CDR3 loop: CASLPGQGEKLFF. The CDR3 DNA is TGTGCCAGCCTGCCGGGACAGGGTGAAAAACTGTTTTTT.

The chain links TRBV6-6 to TRBJ1-1; tentatively, D is TRBD1 (5 bases). Trimming removed 7 bases from V and 6 bases from J, with 18 bases in between. CDR1 and CDR2 from the germline V gene are MNHNY and SVGAGI (reference sequence). The length of the CDR3 is 14 residues. The CDR3 sequence: CASIEPAGRPEAFF. The CDR3 DNA sequence: TGTGCCAGCATCGAACCCGCAGGGCGCCCTGAAGCTTTCTTT.

This clone is medium-sized (0.01 to 0.1%) by share. The chain combines TRBV30 with TRBJ2-3; 11 bases map to TRBD2. V was clipped by 6 bases and J by 5 bases; unmatched bases: 4. The V gene's germline CDR1 is GTSNPN and CDR2 SVGIG (reference sequence). The CDR3 runs 13 residues. This CDR3 reads CACSGGALDTQYF. The CDR3, as DNA: TGTGCCTGTAGCGGGGGGGCCTTAGATACGCAGTATTTT.

The rearrangement uses TRBV28 and TRBJ2-2; D unresolved. CDR1 MDHEN and CDR2 SYDVKM come from the germline V gene. Trimming took off 2 bases at V and 5 bases at J, with 9 bases between the two ends. The CDR3 contains 14 residues. The CDR3, as DNA: TGTGCCAGCAGTTTACCCCATACTACCGGGGAGCTGTTTTTT. Its protein product is CASSLPHTTGELFF.